This T cell receptor beta chain was captured in a study of blood T cell repertoires in COVID-19. The CDR3 has 15 residues. CDR1 and CDR2 from the germline V gene are SNHLY and FYNNEI. Trimming left V 8 bases short and J 3 bases short, with 16 bases between. Those enrolled, adults aged about 18 to 89 years, came from 24 US areas. Researchers sorted participants into cohorts using their self-reported clinical history. Profiling relied on immunoSEQ multiplex PCR, and the TCRdb table lists in-frame clones only, not all of them. The profile shows 150,000 to 200,000 clones, approximately 80% of them singletons.

The chain has TRBV2 and TRBJ1-4; D gene uncertain. Source material: PBMCs or T cells enriched from blood (not recorded which). The clonotype originates from a woman aged 55-69 years with acute COVID-19. As DNA, the CDR3 is TGTGCCAGCGATCCCCCGCCGGGAGCTAATGAAAAACTGTTTTTT. Translating it yields CASDPPPGANEKLFF.